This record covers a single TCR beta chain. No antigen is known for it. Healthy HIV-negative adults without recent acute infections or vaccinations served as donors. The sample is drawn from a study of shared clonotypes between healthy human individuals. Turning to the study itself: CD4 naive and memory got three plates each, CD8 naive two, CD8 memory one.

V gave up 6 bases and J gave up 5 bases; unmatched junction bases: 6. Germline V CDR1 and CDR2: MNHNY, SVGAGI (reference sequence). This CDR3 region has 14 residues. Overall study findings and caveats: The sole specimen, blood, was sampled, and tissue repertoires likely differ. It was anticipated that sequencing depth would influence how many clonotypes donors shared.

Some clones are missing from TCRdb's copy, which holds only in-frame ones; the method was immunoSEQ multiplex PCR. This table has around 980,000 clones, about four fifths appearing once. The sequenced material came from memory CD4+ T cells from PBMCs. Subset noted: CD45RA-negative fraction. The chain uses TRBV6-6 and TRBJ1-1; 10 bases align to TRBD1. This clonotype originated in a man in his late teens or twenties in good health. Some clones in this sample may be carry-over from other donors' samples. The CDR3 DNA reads TGTGCCAGCAGCCGACAGGGGGCTTCAACTGAAGCTTTCTTT. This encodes CASSRQGASTEAFF.